This entry is about one T cell receptor beta chain. These data originate in a study of cytomegalovirus exposure and HLA in healthy donors. Clones were sequenced by immunoSEQ multiplex PCR, and TCRdb holds only the in-frame ones, with some missing. This table has approximately 200,000 clones, 85% to 95% appearing once. The sequencing sample was made of PBMCs. The TCR comes from a woman aged 18-29 years in good health and CMV-seronegative.

The CDR3 spells CASSLGQGAELFF. CDR3 in DNA: TGTGCCAGCAGCCTCGGACAGGGGGCGGAACTGTTTTTT. This chain joins TRBV11-1 and TRBJ1-4, with 11 positions matching TRBD1. In germline, CDR1 is SGHAT, CDR2 FQDESV (reference sequence). Trimming removed 5 bases from V and 12 bases from J; junction bases left unmatched: 5. This CDR3 spans 13 amino acids.